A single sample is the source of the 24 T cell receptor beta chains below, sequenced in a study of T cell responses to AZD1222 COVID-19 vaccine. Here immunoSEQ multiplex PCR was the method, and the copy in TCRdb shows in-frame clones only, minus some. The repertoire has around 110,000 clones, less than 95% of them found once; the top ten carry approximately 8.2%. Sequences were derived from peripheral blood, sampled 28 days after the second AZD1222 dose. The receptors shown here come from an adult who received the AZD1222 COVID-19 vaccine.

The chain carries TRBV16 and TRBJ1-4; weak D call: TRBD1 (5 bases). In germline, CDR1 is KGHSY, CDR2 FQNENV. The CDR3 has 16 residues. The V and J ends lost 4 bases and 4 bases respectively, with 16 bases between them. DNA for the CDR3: TGTGCCAGCAGCCCCCCCCCAGGGCGGAGTAATGAAAAACTGTTTTTT. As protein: CASSPPPGRSNEKLFF.

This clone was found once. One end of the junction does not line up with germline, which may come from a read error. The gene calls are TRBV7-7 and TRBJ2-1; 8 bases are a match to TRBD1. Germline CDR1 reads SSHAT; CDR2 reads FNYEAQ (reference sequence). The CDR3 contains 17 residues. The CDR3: CASSPGTGPQEGHEQFF. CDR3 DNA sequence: TGTGCTAGCAGCCCAGGGACAGGCCCTCAAGAAGGACATGAGCAGTTCTTC.

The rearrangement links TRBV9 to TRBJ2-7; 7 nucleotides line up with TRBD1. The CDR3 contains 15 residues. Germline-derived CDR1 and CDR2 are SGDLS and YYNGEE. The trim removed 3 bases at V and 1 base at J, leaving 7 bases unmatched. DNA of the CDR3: TGTGCCAGCAGCGCCGATGACAGGGTATCCTACGAGCAGTACTTC. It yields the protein CASSADDRVSYEQYF.

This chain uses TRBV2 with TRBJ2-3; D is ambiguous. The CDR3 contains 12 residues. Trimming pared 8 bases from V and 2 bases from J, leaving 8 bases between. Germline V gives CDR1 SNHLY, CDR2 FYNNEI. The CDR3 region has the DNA TGTGCCAGCGGATACACCACAGATACGCAGTATTTT. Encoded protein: CASGYTTDTQYF. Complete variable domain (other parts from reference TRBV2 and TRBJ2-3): EPEVTQTPSHQVTQMGQEVILRCVPISNHLYFYWYRQILGQKVEFLVSFYNNEISEKSEIFDDQFSVERPDGSNFTLKIRSTKLEDSAMYFCASGYTTDTQYFGPGTRLTVL.

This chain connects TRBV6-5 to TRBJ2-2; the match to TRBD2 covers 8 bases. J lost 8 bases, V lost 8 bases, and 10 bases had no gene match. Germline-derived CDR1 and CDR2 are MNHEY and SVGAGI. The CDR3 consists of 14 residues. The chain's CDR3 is CASCFIAGTGELFF. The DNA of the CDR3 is TGTGCCAGCTGTTTTATAGCGGGGACTGGGGAGCTGTTTTTT.

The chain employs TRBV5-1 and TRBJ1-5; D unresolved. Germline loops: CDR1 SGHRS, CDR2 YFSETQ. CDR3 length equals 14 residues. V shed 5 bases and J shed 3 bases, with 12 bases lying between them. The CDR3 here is CASSDGVINQPQHF. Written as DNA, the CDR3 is TGCGCCAGCAGTGACGGGGTAATCAATCAGCCCCAGCATTTT.

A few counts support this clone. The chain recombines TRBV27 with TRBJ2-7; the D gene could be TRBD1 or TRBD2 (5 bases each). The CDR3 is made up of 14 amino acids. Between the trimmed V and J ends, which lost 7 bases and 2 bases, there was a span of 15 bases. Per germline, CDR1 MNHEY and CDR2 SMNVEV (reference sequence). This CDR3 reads CASTRGTFPYEQYF. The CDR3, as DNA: TGTGCCAGCACCAGAGGGACGTTCCCCTACGAGCAGTACTTC.

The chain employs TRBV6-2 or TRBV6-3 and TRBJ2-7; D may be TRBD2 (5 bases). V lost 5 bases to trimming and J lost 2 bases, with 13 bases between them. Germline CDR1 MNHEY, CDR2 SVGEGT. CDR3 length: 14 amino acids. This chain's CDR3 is CASSTPRGAYEQYF. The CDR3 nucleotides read TGTGCCAGCAGTACCCCTCGGGGAGCCTACGAGCAGTACTTC.

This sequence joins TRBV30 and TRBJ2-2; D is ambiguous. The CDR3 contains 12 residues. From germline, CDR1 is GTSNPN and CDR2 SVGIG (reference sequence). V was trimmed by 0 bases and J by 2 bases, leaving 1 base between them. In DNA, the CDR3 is TGTGCCTGGAGTGTAAACACCGGGGAGCTGTTTTTT. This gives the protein CAWSVNTGELFF.

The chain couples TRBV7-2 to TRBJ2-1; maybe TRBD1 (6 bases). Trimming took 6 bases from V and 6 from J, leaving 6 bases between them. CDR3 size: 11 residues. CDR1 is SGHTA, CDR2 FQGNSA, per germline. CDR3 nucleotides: TGTGCCAGCAGGGGGGCCAATGAGCAGTTCTTC. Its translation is CASRGANEQFF.

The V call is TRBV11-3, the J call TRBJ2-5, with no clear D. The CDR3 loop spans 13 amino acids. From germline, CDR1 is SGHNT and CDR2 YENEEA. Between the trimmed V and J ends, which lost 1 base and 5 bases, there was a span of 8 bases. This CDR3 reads CASSLGTVETQYF. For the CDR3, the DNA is TGTGCCAGCAGCTTAGGCACCGTCGAGACCCAGTACTTC.

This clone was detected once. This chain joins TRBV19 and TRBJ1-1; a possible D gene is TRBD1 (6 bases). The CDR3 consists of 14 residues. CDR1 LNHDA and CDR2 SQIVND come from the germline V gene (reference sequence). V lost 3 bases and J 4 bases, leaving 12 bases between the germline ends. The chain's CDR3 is CASSIQGMSTEAFF. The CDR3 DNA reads TGTGCCAGTAGTATCCAGGGGATGAGCACTGAAGCTTTCTTT.

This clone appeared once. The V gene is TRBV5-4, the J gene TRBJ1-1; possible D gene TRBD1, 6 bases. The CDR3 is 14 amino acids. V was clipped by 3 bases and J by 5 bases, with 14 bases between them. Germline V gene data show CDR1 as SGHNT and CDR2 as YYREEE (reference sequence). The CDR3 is CASSSTGQRTEAFF. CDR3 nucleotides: TGTGCCAGCAGCTCCACAGGGCAGCGAACTGAAGCTTTCTTT.

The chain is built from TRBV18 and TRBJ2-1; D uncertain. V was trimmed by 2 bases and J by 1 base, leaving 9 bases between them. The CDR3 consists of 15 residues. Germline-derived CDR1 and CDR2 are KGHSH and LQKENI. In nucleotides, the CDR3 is TGTGCCAGCTCACCAATCTCAGATTCCTACAATGAGCAGTTCTTC. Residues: CASSPISDSYNEQFF. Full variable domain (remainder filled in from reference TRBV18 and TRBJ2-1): NAGVMQNPRHLVRRRGQEARLRCSPMKGHSHVYWYRQLPEEGLKFMVYLQKENIIDESGMPKERFSAEFPKEGPSILRIQQVVRGDSAAYFCASSPISDSYNEQFFGPGTRLTVL.

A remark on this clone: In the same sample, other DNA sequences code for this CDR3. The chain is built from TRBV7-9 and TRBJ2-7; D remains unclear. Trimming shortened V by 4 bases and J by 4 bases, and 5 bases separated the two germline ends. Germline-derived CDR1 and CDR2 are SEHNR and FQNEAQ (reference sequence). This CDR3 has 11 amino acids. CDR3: CASSSAYEQYF. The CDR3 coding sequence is TGTGCCAGCAGCTCAGCATACGAGCAGTACTTC.

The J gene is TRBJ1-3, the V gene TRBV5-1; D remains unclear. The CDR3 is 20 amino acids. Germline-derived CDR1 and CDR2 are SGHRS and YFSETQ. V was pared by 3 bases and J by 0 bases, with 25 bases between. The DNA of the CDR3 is TGCGCCAGCAGCTCCCGGGGAGGGAGAGGTTCGGGCCTCTCTGGAAACACCATATATTTT. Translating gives CASSSRGGRGSGLSGNTIYF.

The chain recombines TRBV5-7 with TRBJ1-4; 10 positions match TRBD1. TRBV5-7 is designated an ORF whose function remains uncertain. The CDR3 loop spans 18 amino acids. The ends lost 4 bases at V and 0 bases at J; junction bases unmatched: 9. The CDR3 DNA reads TGTGCCAGCAGCGGGGACAGGGGAGGGTATGCAACTAATGAAAAACTGTTTTTT. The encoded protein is CASSGDRGGYATNEKLFF.

The CDR3 is CASSVSGQINSPLHF. The CDR3 region has the DNA TGTGCCAGCAGCGTATCGGGGCAGATCAATTCACCCCTCCACTTT. The J gene is TRBJ1-6, the V gene TRBV9, with D perhaps TRBD1 (5 bases). The CDR3 covers 15 residues. Trimming cost V 1 base and J 7 bases, with 12 bases left between them. The V gene's germline CDR1 is SGDLS and CDR2 YYNGEE. The entire variable domain, with the rest obtained from reference TRBV9 and TRBJ1-6, is as follows: DSGVTQTPKHLITATGQRVTLRCSPRSGDLSVYWYQQSLDQGLQFLIQYYNGEERAKGNILERFSAQQFPDLHSELNLSSLELGDSALYFCASSVSGQINSPLHFGNGTRLTVT.

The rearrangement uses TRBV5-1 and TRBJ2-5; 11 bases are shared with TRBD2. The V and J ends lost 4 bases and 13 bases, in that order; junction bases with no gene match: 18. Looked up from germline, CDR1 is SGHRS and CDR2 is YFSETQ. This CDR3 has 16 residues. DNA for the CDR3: TGCGCCAGCAGCACTTCAGTAATAGCGGGGGGGACTGAACCGTACTTC. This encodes CASSTSVIAGGTEPYF.

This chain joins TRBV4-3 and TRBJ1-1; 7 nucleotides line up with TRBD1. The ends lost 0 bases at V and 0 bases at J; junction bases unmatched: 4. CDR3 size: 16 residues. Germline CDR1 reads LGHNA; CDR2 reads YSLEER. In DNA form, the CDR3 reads TGCGCCAGCAGCCAAGAGGCAGGGGGACTGAACACTGAAGCTTTCTTT. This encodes CASSQEAGGLNTEAFF.

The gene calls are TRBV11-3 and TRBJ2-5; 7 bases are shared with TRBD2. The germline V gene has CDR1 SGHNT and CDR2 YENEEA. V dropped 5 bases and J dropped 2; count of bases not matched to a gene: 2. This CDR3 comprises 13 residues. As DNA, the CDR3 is TGTGCCAGCAGCATTAGCGGGCAAGAGACCCAGTACTTC. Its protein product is CASSISGQETQYF.

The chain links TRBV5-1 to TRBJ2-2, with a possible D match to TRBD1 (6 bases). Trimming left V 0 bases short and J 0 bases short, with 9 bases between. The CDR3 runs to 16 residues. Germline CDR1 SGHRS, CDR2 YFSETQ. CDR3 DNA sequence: TGCGCCAGCAGCTTGGCGTGGACAGCGAACACCGGGGAGCTGTTTTTT. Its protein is CASSLAWTANTGELFF. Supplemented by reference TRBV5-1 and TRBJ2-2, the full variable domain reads KAGVTQTPRYLIKTRGQQVTLSCSPISGHRSVSWYQQTPGQGLQFLFEYFSETQRNKGNFPGRFSGRQFSNSRSEMNVSTLELGDSALYLCASSLAWTANTGELFFGEGSRLTVL.

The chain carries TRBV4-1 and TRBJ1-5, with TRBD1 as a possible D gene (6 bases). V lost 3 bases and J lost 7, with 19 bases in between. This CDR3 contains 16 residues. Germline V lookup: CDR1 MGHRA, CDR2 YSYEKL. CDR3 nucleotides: TGCGCCAGCAGCCAGTCAGCGGGAGTGAGGGGGCAGCCCCAGCATTTT. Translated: CASSQSAGVRGQPQHF.

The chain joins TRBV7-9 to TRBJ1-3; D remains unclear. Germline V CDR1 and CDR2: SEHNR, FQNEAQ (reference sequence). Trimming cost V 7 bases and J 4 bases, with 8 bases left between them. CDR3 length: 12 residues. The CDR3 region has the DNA TGTGCCAGCAACCCGGGGGGAAACACCATATATTTT. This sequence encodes CASNPGGNTIYF.